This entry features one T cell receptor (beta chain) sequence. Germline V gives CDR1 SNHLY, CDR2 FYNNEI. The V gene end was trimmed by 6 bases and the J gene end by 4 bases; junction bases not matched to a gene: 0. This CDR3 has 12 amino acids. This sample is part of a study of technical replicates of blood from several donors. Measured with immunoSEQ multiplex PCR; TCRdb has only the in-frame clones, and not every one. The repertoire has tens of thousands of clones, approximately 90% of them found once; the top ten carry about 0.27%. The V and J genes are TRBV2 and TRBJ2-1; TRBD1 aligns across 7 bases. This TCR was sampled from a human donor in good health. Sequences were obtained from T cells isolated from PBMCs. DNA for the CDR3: TGTGCCAGCAGGGGACAGTACAATGAGCAGTTCTTC. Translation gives CASRGQYNEQFF.